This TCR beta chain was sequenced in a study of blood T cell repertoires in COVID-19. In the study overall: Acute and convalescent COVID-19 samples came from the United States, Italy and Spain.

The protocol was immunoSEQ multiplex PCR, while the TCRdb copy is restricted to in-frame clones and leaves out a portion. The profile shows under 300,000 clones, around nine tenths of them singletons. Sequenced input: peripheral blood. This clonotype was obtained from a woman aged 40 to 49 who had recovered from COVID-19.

The CDR3 loop reads CASSIEAVGSYGYTF. The CDR3 nucleotides are TGTGCCAGTAGTATAGAGGCAGTGGGCTCGTATGGCTACACCTTC. V gene TRBV19 combines with J gene TRBJ1-2; D call uncertain. CDR3 length: 15 residues. The V end lost 0 bases, the J end lost 5 bases, and 13 bases lay between the germline ends. Germline loops: CDR1 LNHDA, CDR2 SQIVND (reference sequence).